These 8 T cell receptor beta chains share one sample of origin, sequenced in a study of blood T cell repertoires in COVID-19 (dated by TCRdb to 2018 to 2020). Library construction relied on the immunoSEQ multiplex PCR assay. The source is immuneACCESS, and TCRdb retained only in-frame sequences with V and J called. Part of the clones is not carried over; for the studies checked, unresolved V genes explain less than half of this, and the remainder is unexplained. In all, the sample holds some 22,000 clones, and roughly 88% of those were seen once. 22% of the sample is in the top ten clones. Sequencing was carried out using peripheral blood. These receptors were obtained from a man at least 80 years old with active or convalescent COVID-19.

The CDR3 nucleotides read TGTGCCAGTACCCCGACAGTCCACTACTACTACGAGCAGTACTTC. It is translated as CASTPTVHYYYEQYF. The chain employs TRBV19 and TRBJ2-7, with D perhaps TRBD1 (5 bases). This CDR3 comprises 15 residues. V was trimmed by 7 bases and J by 3 bases, leaving 19 bases between them. Germline-derived CDR1 and CDR2 are LNHDA and SQIVND (reference sequence).

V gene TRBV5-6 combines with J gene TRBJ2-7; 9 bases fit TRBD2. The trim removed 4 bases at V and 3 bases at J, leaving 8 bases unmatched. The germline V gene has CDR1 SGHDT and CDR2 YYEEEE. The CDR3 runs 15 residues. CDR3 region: CASSPAGGLNYEQYF. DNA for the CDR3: TGTGCCAGCAGCCCGGCGGGGGGGCTAAACTACGAGCAGTACTTC.

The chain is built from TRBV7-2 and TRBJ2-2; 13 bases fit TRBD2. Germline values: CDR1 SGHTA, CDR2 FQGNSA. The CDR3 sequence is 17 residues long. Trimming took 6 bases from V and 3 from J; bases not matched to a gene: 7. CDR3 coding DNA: TGTGCCAGCAGGTACACTAGCGGGAGGGCCCACACCGGGGAGCTGTTTTTT. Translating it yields CASRYTSGRAHTGELFF.

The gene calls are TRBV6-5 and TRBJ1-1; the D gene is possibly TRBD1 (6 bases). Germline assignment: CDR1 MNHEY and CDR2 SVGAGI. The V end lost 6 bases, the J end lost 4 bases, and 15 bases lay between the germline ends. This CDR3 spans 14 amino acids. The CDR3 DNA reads TGTGCCAGCAGAAGATTGGGGGCCCTCACTGAAGCTTTCTTT. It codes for CASRRLGALTEAFF.

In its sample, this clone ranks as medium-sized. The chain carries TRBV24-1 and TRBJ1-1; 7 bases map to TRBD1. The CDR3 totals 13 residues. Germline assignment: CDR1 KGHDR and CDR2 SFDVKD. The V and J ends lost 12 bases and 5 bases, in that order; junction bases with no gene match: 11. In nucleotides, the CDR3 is TGTGCCTCCCAGGGGCCAGGGGGGACTGAAGCTTTCTTT. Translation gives CASQGPGGTEAFF.

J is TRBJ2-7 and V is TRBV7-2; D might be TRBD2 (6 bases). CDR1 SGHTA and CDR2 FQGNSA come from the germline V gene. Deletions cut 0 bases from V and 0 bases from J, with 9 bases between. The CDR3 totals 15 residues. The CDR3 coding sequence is TGTGCCAGCAGCTTAGCGGGACTGCCCTCCTACGAGCAGTACTTC. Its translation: CASSLAGLPSYEQYF.

Here the CDR3 DNA reads TGTGCCAGCAGTGAACGAGTCCTTCGAAACACCATATATTTT. This encodes CASSERVLRNTIYF. This chain links TRBV6-1 with TRBJ1-3; D gene unclear. Germline V gene data show CDR1 as MNHNS and CDR2 as SASEGT. The CDR3 runs 14 residues. The V end was cut by 2 bases, the J end by 5 bases, with 10 bases between.

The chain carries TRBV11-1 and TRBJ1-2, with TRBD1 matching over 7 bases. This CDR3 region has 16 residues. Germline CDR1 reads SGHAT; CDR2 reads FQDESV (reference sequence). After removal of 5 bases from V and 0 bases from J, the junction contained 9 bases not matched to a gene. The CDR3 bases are TGTGCCAGCAGCATCGGGACAGCGGCCACTAACTATGGCTACACCTTC. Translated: CASSIGTAATNYGYTF.